What follows are 19 T cell receptor beta chains derived from one specimen sequenced in a study of blood T cell repertoires in COVID-19. Clones were sequenced by immunoSEQ multiplex PCR, and TCRdb holds only the in-frame ones, with some missing. This sample yields roughly 500,000 clones, of which more than 75% are seen a single time; 1.5% to 2% belongs to the top ten. The sample taken for sequencing was PBMCs or T cells enriched from blood (not recorded which). These receptors originate from a woman aged 40 to 50 who had recovered from COVID-19.

The rearrangement joins TRBV5-4 to TRBJ2-7, with TRBD2 matching 9 bases. This CDR3 contains 16 residues. The germline V gene has CDR1 SGHNT and CDR2 YYREEE (reference sequence). After removal of 0 bases from V and 4 bases from J, the junction contained 8 bases not matched to a gene. The CDR3 here is CASSLGGAGGAYEQYF. As DNA, the CDR3 is TGTGCCAGCAGCTTGGGCGGAGCGGGAGGAGCGTACGAGCAGTACTTC. Full variable domain (outside the CDR3, taken from reference TRBV5-4 and TRBJ2-7): ETGVTQSPTHLIKTRGQQVTLRCSSQSGHNTVSWYQQALGQGPQFIFQYYREEENGRGNFPPRFSGLQFPNYSSELNVNALELDDSALYLCASSLGGAGGAYEQYFGPGTRLTVT.

This clone was seen many times. The chain employs TRBV4-2 and TRBJ2-7; TRBD2 matches 13 bases. CDR1 is LGHNA and CDR2 is YNFKEQ in the germline V gene. CDR3 length equals 15 residues. V lost 5 bases to trimming and J lost 4 bases; unmatched junction nucleotides: 5. The CDR3 here is CASSERLAGGYEQYF. The CDR3 DNA sequence: TGTGCCAGCAGCGAGCGACTAGCGGGAGGTTACGAGCAGTACTTC.

This clone was counted a single time. The chain uses TRBV4-1 and TRBJ2-5; a possible D gene is TRBD1 (6 bases). The CDR3 is 14 residues long. From germline, CDR1 is MGHRA and CDR2 YSYEKL. Trimming removed 3 bases at V and 4 bases at J, with 12 bases between. The CDR3 reads CASSHDRPPETQYF. For the CDR3, the DNA is TGCGCCAGCAGCCACGACAGGCCCCCAGAGACCCAGTACTTC.

The J gene is TRBJ2-3, the V gene TRBV30; D may be TRBD2 (5 bases). Germline CDR1 reads GTSNPN; CDR2 reads SVGIG (reference sequence). The CDR3 spans 14 residues. Trimming cost V 1 base and J 4 bases, with 12 bases left between them. CDR3 coding DNA: TGTGCCTGGAGTGCCAATAGCGTTGCAGATACGCAGTATTTT. Protein product: CAWSANSVADTQYF.

The chain is built from TRBV27 and TRBJ1-4, with 7 bases identical to TRBD1. CDR1 is MNHEY, CDR2 SMNVEV, per germline (reference sequence). After removal of 3 bases from V and 6 bases from J, the junction contained 19 bases not matched to a gene. The CDR3 runs to 19 residues. DNA for the CDR3: TGTGCCAGCAGTTTTTATCATGTTGGGAAGGGGGCGGCGGATGAAAAACTGTTTTTT. It specifies CASSFYHVGKGAADEKLFF.

The chain uses TRBV5-1 and TRBJ1-1, with 7 positions matching TRBD1. Germline V gives CDR1 SGHRS, CDR2 YFSETQ. V trimming: 5 bases; J trimming: 1 base; junction bases outside the gene matches: 2. The CDR3 is 13 residues long. The CDR3 DNA is TGCGCCAGCAGGAAGGGGGCGAACACTGAAGCTTTCTTT. Its translation is CASRKGANTEAFF.

The chain couples TRBV2 to TRBJ2-2; 8 bases match TRBD1. Germline-derived CDR1 and CDR2 are SNHLY and FYNNEI. The CDR3 is made up of 15 amino acids. The ends lost 5 bases at V and 2 bases at J; junction bases unmatched: 4. CDR3 nucleotides: TGTGCCAGCAGTTGGGACAGGATTAACACCGGGGAGCTGTTTTTT. Residues: CASSWDRINTGELFF.

The rearrangement links TRBV18 to TRBJ2-7; 7 bases are a match to TRBD1. The CDR3 is 14 amino acids. Germline CDR1 is KGHSH and CDR2 is LQKENI. V shed 0 bases, J shed 1 base, and the junction held 0 bases outside the gene matches. The CDR3 nucleotides read TGTGCCAGCTCACCACCGGGACAGTCCTACGAGCAGTACTTC. Protein product: CASSPPGQSYEQYF. Supplemented by reference TRBV18 and TRBJ2-7, the full variable domain reads NAGVMQNPRHLVRRRGQEARLRCSPMKGHSHVYWYRQLPEEGLKFMVYLQKENIIDESGMPKERFSAEFPKEGPSILRIQQVVRGDSAAYFCASSPPGQSYEQYFGPGTRLTVT.

This chain uses TRBV25-1 with TRBJ2-3; 8 nucleotides agree with TRBD1. Germline V gene lookup returns CDR1 MGHDK and CDR2 SYGVNS. CDR3 length equals 17 residues. V was clipped by 5 bases and J by 3 bases; unmatched bases: 13. CDR3 region: CASSSRTGQGPTDTQYF. In nucleotides, the CDR3 is TGTGCCAGCAGTTCAAGGACAGGGCAGGGTCCAACAGATACGCAGTATTTT.

V gene TRBV19 combines with J gene TRBJ2-5; the D is unclear. The CDR3 sequence is 15 residues long. Germline loops: CDR1 LNHDA, CDR2 SQIVND (reference sequence). V was cut by 2 bases and J by 2 bases, with 12 bases left in between. The CDR3 spells CASSILGDSQETQYF. CDR3 DNA sequence: TGTGCCAGTAGTATATTAGGTGACTCACAAGAGACCCAGTACTTC.

The V call is TRBV29-1, the J call TRBJ2-1; TRBD2 matches 11 bases. Per the germline V gene, CDR1 is SQVTM and CDR2 is ANQGSEA. The CDR3 spans 15 residues. V gave up 0 bases and J gave up 9 bases; unmatched junction bases: 7. The CDR3 reads CSVEDPLAGEVEQFF. For the CDR3, the DNA is TGCAGCGTTGAAGATCCACTAGCGGGAGAGGTTGAGCAGTTCTTC.

The genes are TRBV29-1 and TRBJ1-1, with 9 bases matching TRBD1. The CDR3 spans 14 residues. Trimming cost V 4 bases and J 4 bases; bases outside gene matches: 7. Germline CDR1 SQVTM, CDR2 ANQGSEA. CDR3 sequence reads: CSVAYRGLGTEAFF. CDR3 DNA sequence: TGCAGCGTTGCTTACAGGGGGCTGGGCACTGAAGCTTTCTTT.

The CDR3 here is CASSLEGTGVYGYTF. CDR3 bases: TGTGCCAGCAGCTTAGAAGGGACAGGGGTCTATGGCTACACCTTC. The chain combines TRBV7-6 with TRBJ1-2, with 10 bases lining up with TRBD1. V trimming: 1 base; J trimming: 4 bases; junction bases outside the gene matches: 3. Germline V gene lookup returns CDR1 SGHVS and CDR2 FNYEAQ. CDR3 length: 15 residues.

V usage is TRBV6-5 and J usage is TRBJ1-5, with a possible D match to TRBD1 (6 bases). CDR3 length: 15 residues. Germline values: CDR1 MNHEY, CDR2 SVGAGI. The V gene lost 2 bases and the J gene lost 6 bases, with 14 bases spanning the gap. The CDR3 DNA follows: TGTGCCAGCAGTTACAATTTGGGGGCTGGTCAGCCCCAGCATTTT. This codes for CASSYNLGAGQPQHF.

CDR3: CAWSVGGLGGNQPQHF. The CDR3 bases are TGTGCCTGGAGTGTAGGTGGGCTGGGTGGCAATCAGCCCCAGCATTTT. The chain employs TRBV30 and TRBJ1-5, with D hard to call. The germline V gene encodes CDR1 GTSNPN and CDR2 SVGIG (reference sequence). The V end was cut by 0 bases, the J end by 2 bases, with 14 bases between. This CDR3 has 16 residues. The complete variable domain, with remaining parts taken from reference TRBV30 and TRBJ1-5, reads SQTIHQWPATLVQPVGSPLSLECTVEGTSNPNLYWYRQAAGRGLQLLFYSVGIGQISSEVPQNLSASRPQDRQFILSSKKLLLSDSGFYLCAWSVGGLGGNQPQHFGDGTRLSIL.

V usage is TRBV9 and J usage is TRBJ2-3; tentatively, D is TRBD1 (5 bases). Trimming left V 0 bases short and J 3 bases short, with 5 bases between. Germline loops: CDR1 SGDLS, CDR2 YYNGEE. The CDR3 is 13 residues long. CDR3 sequence (DNA): TGTGCCAGCAGCGTAGAGGGGACAGATACGCAGTATTTT. It translates to CASSVEGTDTQYF.

The chain carries TRBV4-3 and TRBJ2-3; 8 positions agree with TRBD2. Trimming cost V 0 bases and J 2 bases; bases outside gene matches: 22. Germline V gives CDR1 LGHNA, CDR2 YSLEER. The CDR3 runs to 22 residues. CDR3 residues: CASSQDLLGVGASGYSTDTQYF. CDR3 coding DNA: TGCGCCAGCAGCCAAGATCTACTTGGCGTCGGGGCTAGCGGGTACTCCACAGATACGCAGTATTTT.

The V gene is TRBV24-1, the J gene TRBJ2-1, with D hard to call. The V gene lost 2 bases and the J gene lost 7 bases, with 17 bases spanning the gap. CDR1 and CDR2 (germline): KGHDR, SFDVKD. CDR3 size: 16 residues. The CDR3 loop reads CATSDYGERLTNEQFF. CDR3 nucleotides: TGTGCCACCAGTGATTACGGAGAGAGGCTTACAAATGAGCAGTTCTTC.

This clone was found once. The chain employs TRBV28 and TRBJ1-5; TRBD1 is a possible D gene (6 bases). Trimming removed 7 bases at V and 2 bases at J, with 15 bases between. This CDR3 contains 15 residues. Germline V CDR1 and CDR2: MDHEN, SYDVKM. The CDR3 sequence is CASTQGPGGNQPQHF. For the CDR3, the DNA is TGTGCCAGCACCCAAGGACCAGGGGGCAATCAGCCCCAGCATTTT.